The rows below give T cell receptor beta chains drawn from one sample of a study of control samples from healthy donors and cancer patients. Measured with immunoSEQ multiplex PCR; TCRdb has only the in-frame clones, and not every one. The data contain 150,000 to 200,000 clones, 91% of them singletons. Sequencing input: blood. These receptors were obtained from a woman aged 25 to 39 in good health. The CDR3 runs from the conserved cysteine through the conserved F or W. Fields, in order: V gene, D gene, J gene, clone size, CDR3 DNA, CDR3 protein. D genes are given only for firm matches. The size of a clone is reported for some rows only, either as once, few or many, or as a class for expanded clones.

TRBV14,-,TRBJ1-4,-,TGTGCCAGCAGCCAACAGACAACTAATGAAAAACTGTTTTTT,CASSQQTTNEKLFF
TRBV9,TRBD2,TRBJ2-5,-,TGTGCCAGCAGCGTAGGGACTAGCGGGGGGGCCCGGGAGACCCAGTACTTC,CASSVGTSGGARETQYF
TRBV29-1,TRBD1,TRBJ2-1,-,TGCAGCGTAGCCGGGACAGACTCCTACAATGAGCAGTTCTTC,CSVAGTDSYNEQFF
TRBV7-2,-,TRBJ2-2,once,TGTGCCAGCAGCTTAGAGCGGGTCACCGGGGAGCTGTTTTTT,CASSLERVTGELFF
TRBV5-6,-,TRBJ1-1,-,TGTGCCAGCAGCGCCGACAGGAACACTGAAGCTTTCTTT,CASSADRNTEAFF
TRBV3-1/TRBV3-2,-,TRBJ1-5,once,TGTGCCAGCAGCCAAGGTGGAGGGGCGGGTCAGCCCCAGCATTTT,CASSQGGGAGQPQHF
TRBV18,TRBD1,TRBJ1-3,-,TGTGCCAGCTCACCACGGGGACAGGCGGGAAACACCATATATTTT,CASSPRGQAGNTIYF
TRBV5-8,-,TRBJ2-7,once,TGTGCCAGCAGCTTGGACAGATCCTACGAGCAGTACTTC,CASSLDRSYEQYF
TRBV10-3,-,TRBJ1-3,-,TGTGCCATCAATCCAGGGGCCTCTGGAAACACCATATATTTT,CAINPGASGNTIYF
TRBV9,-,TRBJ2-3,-,TGTGCCAGCAGCGCAGAACTAGTTTCCACAGATACGCAGTATTTT,CASSAELVSTDTQYF
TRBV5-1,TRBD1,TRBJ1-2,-,TGCGCCAGCAGCTCGACAGGGGGTTCTTATGGCTACACCTTC,CASSSTGGSYGYTF
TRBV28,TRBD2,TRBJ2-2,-,TGTGCCAGCAGGATGACTAGCGGGAGAAACACCGGGGAGCTGTTTTTT,CASRMTSGRNTGELFF
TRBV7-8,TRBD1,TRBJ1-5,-,TGTGCCAGCAGCTTAGGACAGGGGCAGCCCCAGCATTTT,CASSLGQGQPQHF
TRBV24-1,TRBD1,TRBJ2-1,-,TGTGCCACCAGTGATTTGACCGGGACAGGGGCCAATGAGCAGTTCTTC,CATSDLTGTGANEQFF
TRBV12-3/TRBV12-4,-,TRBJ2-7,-,TGTGCCAGCAGTTTGGGCAGCTCCTACGAGCAGTACTTC,CASSLGSSYEQYF